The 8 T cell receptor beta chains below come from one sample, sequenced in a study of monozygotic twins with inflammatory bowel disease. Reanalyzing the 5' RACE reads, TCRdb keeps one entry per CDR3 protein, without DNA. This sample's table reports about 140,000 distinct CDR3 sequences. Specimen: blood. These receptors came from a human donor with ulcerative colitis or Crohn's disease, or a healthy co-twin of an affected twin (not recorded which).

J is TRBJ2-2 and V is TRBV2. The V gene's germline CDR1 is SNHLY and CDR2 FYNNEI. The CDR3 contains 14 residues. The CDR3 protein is CASRSLGYGGELFF.

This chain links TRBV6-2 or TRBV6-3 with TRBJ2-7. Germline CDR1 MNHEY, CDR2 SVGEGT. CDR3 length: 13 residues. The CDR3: CASSFGISYEQYF.

CDR3 residues: CASNRSRDRGGNQPQHF. The chain carries TRBV5-1 and TRBJ1-5; TCRdb returns TRBD1, unconfirmable since there is no DNA. Germline V lookup: CDR1 SGHRS, CDR2 YFSETQ. The CDR3 is made up of 17 amino acids.

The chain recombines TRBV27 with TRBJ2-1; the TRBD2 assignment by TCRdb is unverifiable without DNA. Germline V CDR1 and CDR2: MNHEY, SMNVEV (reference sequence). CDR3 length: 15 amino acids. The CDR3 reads CASSPPGLASYEQFF.

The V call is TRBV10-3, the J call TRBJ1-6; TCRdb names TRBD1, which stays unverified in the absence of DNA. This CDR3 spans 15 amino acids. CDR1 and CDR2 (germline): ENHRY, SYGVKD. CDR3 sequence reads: CAISEPGGDNSPLHF.

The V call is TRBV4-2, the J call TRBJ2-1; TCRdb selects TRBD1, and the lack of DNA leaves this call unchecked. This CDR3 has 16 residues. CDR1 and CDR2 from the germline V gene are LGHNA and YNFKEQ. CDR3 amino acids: CASSTTGTPPYNEQFF.

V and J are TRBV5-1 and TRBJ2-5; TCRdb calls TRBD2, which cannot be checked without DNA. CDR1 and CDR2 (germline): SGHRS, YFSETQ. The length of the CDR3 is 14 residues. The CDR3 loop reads CASSPAVVQETQYF. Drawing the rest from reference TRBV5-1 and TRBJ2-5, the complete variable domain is KAGVTQTPRYLIKTRGQQVTLSCSPISGHRSVSWYQQTPGQGLQFLFEYFSETQRNKGNFPGRFSGRQFSNSRSEMNVSTLELGDSALYLCASSPAVVQETQYFGPGTRLLVL.

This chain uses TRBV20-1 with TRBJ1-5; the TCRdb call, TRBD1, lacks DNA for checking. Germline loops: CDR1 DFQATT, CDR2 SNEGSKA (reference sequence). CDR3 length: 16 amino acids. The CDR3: CSAREISDRGLQPQHF.